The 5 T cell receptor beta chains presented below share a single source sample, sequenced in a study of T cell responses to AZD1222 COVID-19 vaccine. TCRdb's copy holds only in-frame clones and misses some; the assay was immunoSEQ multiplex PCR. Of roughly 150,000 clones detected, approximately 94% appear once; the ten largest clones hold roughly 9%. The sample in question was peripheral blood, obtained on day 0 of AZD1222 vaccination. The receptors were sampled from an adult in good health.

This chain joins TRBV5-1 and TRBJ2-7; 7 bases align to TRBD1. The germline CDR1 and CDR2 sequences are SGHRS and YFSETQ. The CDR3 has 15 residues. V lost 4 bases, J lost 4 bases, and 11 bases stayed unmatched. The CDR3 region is CASSQWTGPGYEQYF. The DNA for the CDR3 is TGCGCCAGCAGCCAGTGGACAGGTCCAGGTTACGAGCAGTACTTC.

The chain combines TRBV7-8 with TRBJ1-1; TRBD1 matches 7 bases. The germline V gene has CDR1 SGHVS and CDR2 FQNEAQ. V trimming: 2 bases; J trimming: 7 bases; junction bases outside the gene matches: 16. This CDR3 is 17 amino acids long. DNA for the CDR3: TGTGCCAGCAGCTTAAGAGGGGGGGGACAGATAACGGTTGAAGCTTTCTTT. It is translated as CASSLRGGGQITVEAFF. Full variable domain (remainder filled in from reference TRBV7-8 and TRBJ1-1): GAGVSQSPRYKVAKRGQDVALRCDPISGHVSLFWYQQALGQGPEFLTYFQNEAQLDKSGLPSDRFFAERPEGSVSTLKIQRTQQEDSAVYLCASSLRGGGQITVEAFFGQGTRLTVV.

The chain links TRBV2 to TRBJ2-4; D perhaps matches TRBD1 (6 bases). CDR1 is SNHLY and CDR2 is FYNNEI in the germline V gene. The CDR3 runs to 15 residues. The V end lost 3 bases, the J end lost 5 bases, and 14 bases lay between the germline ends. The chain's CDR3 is CASSDRWDTENIQYF. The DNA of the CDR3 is TGTGCCAGCAGTGACAGGTGGGACACGGAAAACATTCAGTACTTC.

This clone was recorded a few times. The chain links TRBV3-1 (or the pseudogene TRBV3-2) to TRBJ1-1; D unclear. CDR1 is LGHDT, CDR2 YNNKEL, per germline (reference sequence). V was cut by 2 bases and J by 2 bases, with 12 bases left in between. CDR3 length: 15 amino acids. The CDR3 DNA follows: TGTGCCAGCAGCCAAAAAACGGATCTTAACACTGAAGCTTTCTTT. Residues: CASSQKTDLNTEAFF.

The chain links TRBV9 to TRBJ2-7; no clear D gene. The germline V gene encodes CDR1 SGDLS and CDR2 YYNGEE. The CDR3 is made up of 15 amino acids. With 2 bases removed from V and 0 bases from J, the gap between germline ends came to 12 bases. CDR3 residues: CASSVDGRSSYEQYF. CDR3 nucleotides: TGTGCCAGCAGCGTTGACGGTAGAAGCTCCTACGAGCAGTACTTC.